Following are 22 T cell receptor beta chains from one sample sequenced in a study of beta chain features in type 1 diabetes. The study, taken as a whole, reports: TCRB CDR3 length was moderately but significantly reduced in all four CD4+ subsets of Type 1 diabetes patients.

The authors reverse transcribed all of the isolated RNA, so sequencing captured expressed TCRB transcripts. The method was immunoSEQ multiplex PCR; TCRdb's version includes in-frame clones alone and lacks a portion of them. The top ten clones hold approximately 0.043% of a sample with about 660,000 clones, about 14% of them seen once. These receptors' targets are unknown. Sequenced: naive CD4+ T cells from blood. These receptors originate from a man aged 18 to 35 with type 1 diabetes.

This clone came up a few times. This chain links TRBV5-4 with TRBJ2-2; 9 positions agree with TRBD1. The germline CDR1 and CDR2 sequences are SGHNT and YYREEE (reference sequence). J was trimmed by 6 bases and V by 4 bases; bases with no gene match: 7. This CDR3 comprises 15 residues. The CDR3 bases are TGTGCCAGCAGCGTGGGACAGGGAATTTCCGGGGAGCTGTTTTTT. Its translation: CASSVGQGISGELFF.

There are a few counts of this clone. The chain employs TRBV6-1 and TRBJ2-1, with D possibly matching TRBD1 (6 bases). V lost 3 bases and J lost 3, with 12 bases in between. The CDR3 covers 15 residues. Germline V CDR1 and CDR2: MNHNS, SASEGT. The CDR3 nucleotides are TGTGCCAGCAGTGATGTTAGGGACAACTACAATGAGCAGTTCTTC. It yields the protein CASSDVRDNYNEQFF.

This clone was detected a few times. The J gene is TRBJ2-6, the V gene TRBV27; D remains unclear. The CDR3 is made up of 13 amino acids. CDR1 MNHEY and CDR2 SMNVEV come from the germline V gene (reference sequence). Trimming removed 6 bases at V and 1 base at J, with 4 bases between. The CDR3 loop is CASRRSGANVLTF. For the CDR3, the DNA is TGTGCCAGCAGGAGATCTGGGGCCAACGTCCTGACTTTC.

This clone has only one observation. J is TRBJ2-5 and V is TRBV14, with a tentative D call TRBD1 (6 bases). Trimming shortened V by 4 bases and J by 1 base, and 10 bases separated the two germline ends. Per germline, CDR1 SGHDN and CDR2 FVKESK. The CDR3 has 14 residues. The CDR3 nucleotides are TGTGCCAGCAGCCGAGGACAGATCCAAGAGACCCAGTACTTC. It codes for CASSRGQIQETQYF.

The genes are TRBV19 and TRBJ2-5; 7 bases match TRBD2. With 4 bases clipped from V and 4 bases from J, the junction kept 18 bases outside the gene matches. This CDR3 is 18 amino acids long. The V gene's germline CDR1 is LNHDA and CDR2 SQIVND (reference sequence). The CDR3 sequence: CASSTNGRDYRSGETQYF. CDR3 nucleotide sequence: TGTGCCAGTAGTACAAACGGCAGGGACTACAGAAGCGGAGAGACCCAGTACTTC.

The table lists this clone with a few counts. The sample carries other DNA sequences with the same CDR3. The chain joins TRBV29-1 to TRBJ1-5; TRBD1 is a possible D gene (5 bases). CDR1 is SQVTM and CDR2 is ANQGSEA in the germline V gene. The V end was cut by 4 bases, the J end by 2 bases, with 6 bases between. The CDR3 runs 12 residues. CDR3 sequence reads: CSVGGGNQPQHF. DNA for the CDR3: TGCAGCGTTGGGGGGGGCAATCAGCCCCAGCATTTT.

In its sample, this clone was seen a few times. The chain employs TRBV6-5 and TRBJ2-7, with D possibly TRBD1 on 5 matching bases. The CDR3 length is 14 residues. The V end was cut by 4 bases, the J end by 4 bases, with 14 bases between. The germline V gene encodes CDR1 MNHEY and CDR2 SVGAGI. CDR3 in amino acids: CASSLTDTQYEQYF. DNA for the CDR3: TGTGCCAGCAGTTTAACGGACACCCAATACGAGCAGTACTTC.

The gene calls are TRBV25-1 and TRBJ2-3; 11 bases fit TRBD2. The germline gives CDR1 MGHDK, CDR2 SYGVNS. The trim removed 3 bases at V and 4 bases at J, leaving 3 bases unmatched. The CDR3 runs 15 residues. The chain's CDR3 is CASSDSGRAADTQYF. For the CDR3, the DNA is TGTGCCAGCAGTGATAGCGGGAGGGCTGCAGATACGCAGTATTTT.

The genes are TRBV4-1 and TRBJ2-3; D gene unclear. The ends were cut back, 1 base at V and 4 bases at J, with 15 bases in the middle. This CDR3 has 16 amino acids. Germline loops: CDR1 MGHRA, CDR2 YSYEKL. CDR3 DNA sequence: TGCGCCAGCAGCCAAGGGCGGAACGGGCCCCCAGATACGCAGTATTTT. Its protein is CASSQGRNGPPDTQYF.

This clone was seen a handful of times. The chain carries TRBV9 and TRBJ1-2; 8 positions match TRBD1. This CDR3 comprises 19 residues. Germline loops: CDR1 SGDLS, CDR2 YYNGEE. V trimming: 0 bases; J trimming: 11 bases; junction bases outside the gene matches: 24. CDR3 residues: CASSVATSGGTGYSMRYTF. CDR3 bases: TGTGCCAGCAGCGTAGCTACGAGCGGCGGGACAGGATACTCTATGCGGTACACCTTC.

This clone has only a few counts. The rearrangement links TRBV4-3 to TRBJ1-1; TRBD1 agrees at 7 bases. This CDR3 is built from 15 residues. Germline V CDR1 and CDR2: LGHNA, YSLEER. V shed 4 bases, J shed 2 bases, and the junction held 7 bases outside the gene matches. CDR3 nucleotides: TGCGCCAGCAGCCTTTCGGACAGGCGAAACACTGAAGCTTTCTTT. Protein: CASSLSDRRNTEAFF.

J is TRBJ1-4 and V is TRBV18, with 8 positions matching TRBD1. This CDR3 is 13 amino acids long. CDR1 KGHSH and CDR2 LQKENI come from the germline V gene. The V and J ends lost 0 bases and 16 bases, in that order; junction bases with no gene match: 7. CDR3 DNA: TGTGCCAGCTCACCACCGGGGACAGGCTTACGGTTTTTT. It encodes CASSPPGTGLRFF.

This clone was observed once. The chain joins TRBV9 to TRBJ1-2; tentative D call: TRBD1 (5 bases). V lost 0 bases, J lost 4 bases, and 10 bases lay in between. There are 14 residues in the CDR3. Germline V gene data show CDR1 as SGDLS and CDR2 as YYNGEE. The CDR3 region has the DNA TGTGCCAGCAGCGTAGGGGGCAGCCTCTATGGCTACACCTTC. This sequence encodes CASSVGGSLYGYTF.

This chain joins TRBV6-5 and TRBJ2-7; D unclear. The V end was cut by 0 bases, the J end by 4 bases, with 16 bases between. This CDR3 spans 16 amino acids. Germline CDR1 reads MNHEY; CDR2 reads SVGAGI. The CDR3 sequence: CASSYSSRVGVYEQYF. The CDR3 nucleotides are TGTGCCAGCAGTTACTCATCTCGGGTGGGCGTGTACGAGCAGTACTTC.

The J gene is TRBJ2-6, the V gene TRBV6-1; D uncertain. The V and J ends lost 7 bases and 0 bases respectively, with 4 bases between them. This CDR3 is 13 amino acids long. Germline CDR1 reads MNHNS; CDR2 reads SASEGT. The CDR3 DNA reads as TGTGCCAGCACCCTCTCTGGGGCCAACGTCCTGACTTTC. It codes for CASTLSGANVLTF.

V gene TRBV11-2 combines with J gene TRBJ2-1; D is perhaps TRBD2 (6 bases). Germline V gene lookup returns CDR1 SGHAT and CDR2 FQNNGV. Trimming took off 1 base at V and 1 base at J, with 14 bases between the two ends. The CDR3 runs to 17 residues. CDR3 nucleotide sequence: TGTGCCAGCAGCTTAGCGGCTAGCGCTACGTCCTACAATGAGCAGTTCTTC. This encodes CASSLAASATSYNEQFF.

This clone came up a few times. CDR3 nucleotides: TGTGCCAGCAGCGCCGGGACAGACAACACTGAAGCTTTCTTT. This sequence encodes CASSAGTDNTEAFF. This sequence joins TRBV25-1 and TRBJ1-1; 7 bases agree with TRBD1. CDR3 size: 14 residues. CDR1 is MGHDK, CDR2 SYGVNS, per germline. After removal of 6 bases from V and 2 bases from J, the junction contained 6 bases not matched to a gene.

This clone came up a few times. This chain connects TRBV4-1 to TRBJ2-1, with D tentatively TRBD2 (5 bases). Trimming removed 0 bases from V and 7 bases from J, with 19 bases in between. The CDR3 runs to 17 residues. Germline V gives CDR1 MGHRA, CDR2 YSYEKL. CDR3 loop: CASSQDGERSPWNEQFF. Here the CDR3 DNA reads TGCGCCAGCAGCCAAGATGGCGAGCGGAGTCCTTGGAATGAGCAGTTCTTC.

This clone has only a few counts. The chain has TRBV6-1 and TRBJ1-1; the D gene is possibly TRBD1 (6 bases). This CDR3 has 13 amino acids. The V and J ends lost 2 bases and 5 bases respectively, with 9 bases between them. CDR1 MNHNS and CDR2 SASEGT come from the germline V gene. CDR3 sequence: CASSETGRTEAFF. CDR3 DNA sequence: TGTGCCAGCAGTGAAACAGGGAGGACTGAAGCTTTCTTT.

This sequence joins TRBV7-2 and TRBJ2-7, with 8 bases identical to TRBD2. The last part of the DNA fits TRBJ2-5 better; the J call may be wrong. This CDR3 comprises 14 residues. Germline V gene lookup returns CDR1 SGHTA and CDR2 FQGNSA. The CDR3, as DNA: TGTGCCAGCAGCTTTGGCGGGGGGTCAGAGACCCAGTACTTC. Amino acid sequence: CASSFGGGSETQYF.

This clone was counted only a few times. The chain links TRBV19 to TRBJ2-7; the match to TRBD1 covers 7 bases. Germline assignment: CDR1 LNHDA and CDR2 SQIVND (reference sequence). V lost 3 bases to trimming and J lost 5 bases; unmatched junction nucleotides: 16. This CDR3 has 17 amino acids. DNA for the CDR3: TGTGCCAGTAGTATGCGGACAGGTATCCCCCATTCGAACGAGCAGTACTTC. This gives the protein CASSMRTGIPHSNEQYF.

This clone was detected a few times. The chain has TRBV7-6 and TRBJ2-1, with D maybe TRBD1 (6 bases). Trimming removed 5 bases from V and 0 bases from J, with 8 bases in between. Germline V gene lookup returns CDR1 SGHVS and CDR2 FNYEAQ. The CDR3 extends over 14 amino acids. CDR3 region: CASSRDNSYNEQFF. CDR3 nucleotide sequence: TGTGCCAGCAGCCGGGACAACTCCTACAATGAGCAGTTCTTC.